These 6 T cell receptor beta chains share one sample of origin, sequenced in a study of shared T cell receptors in the human thymus. This table comes from immunoSEQ multiplex PCR, and its TCRdb copy is limited to in-frame clones, with some not included. The sample shows 600,000 to 900,000 clones, approximately 83% of them seen only once. These data also featured in a second study, about human thymus T cells.

Material for sequencing was thymocytes. The receptors here all came from a girl less than two years old with a congenital heart defect.

The DNA of the CDR3 is TGCGCCAGCAGCTACGGCCTTAGCGGGGTCAGACCCTACGAGCAGTACTTC. This encodes CASSYGLSGVRPYEQYF. The rearrangement joins TRBV5-1 to TRBJ2-7; 8 bases map to TRBD2. Germline V lookup: CDR1 SGHRS, CDR2 YFSETQ. The CDR3 is 17 amino acids. V was pared by 3 bases and J by 2 bases, with 13 bases of the junction left unmatched.

The rearrangement links TRBV9 to TRBJ1-2; 7 positions agree with TRBD1. Germline lookup yields CDR1 SGDLS and CDR2 YYNGEE. The length of the CDR3 is 16 residues. V shed 0 bases and J 4 bases; nucleotides not matched to a gene: 9. The DNA for the CDR3 is TGTGCCAGCAGCGTAGGAACCTCGACAGGGCCCTATGGCTACACCTTC. It yields the protein CASSVGTSTGPYGYTF.

This clone has a single count. V usage is TRBV4-1 and J usage is TRBJ1-5; D uncertain. The length of the CDR3 is 15 residues. V shed 4 bases and J shed 5 bases, with 15 bases lying between them. Germline V CDR1 and CDR2: MGHRA, YSYEKL. In DNA form, the CDR3 reads TGCGCCAGCAGCCCCCCGGGGAGGGCCGATCAGCCCCAGCATTTT. It codes for CASSPPGRADQPQHF.

The chain carries TRBV16 and TRBJ1-2; D may be TRBD1 (6 bases). The CDR3 covers 15 residues. Germline loops: CDR1 KGHSY, CDR2 FQNENV. V lost 1 base to trimming and J lost 4 bases, with 13 bases between them. CDR3 in amino acids: CASSQFGGPGYGYTF. CDR3 DNA sequence: TGTGCCAGCAGCCAATTCGGGGGGCCTGGCTATGGCTACACCTTC.

The CDR3, as DNA: TGCGCCAGCAGCTTGGTTCCAAACACTGAAGCTTTCTTT. As protein: CASSLVPNTEAFF. The chain couples TRBV5-1 to TRBJ1-1; D is unresolved. The CDR3 loop spans 13 amino acids. V dropped 0 bases and J dropped 2 bases, with 5 bases sitting between them. The V gene's germline CDR1 is SGHRS and CDR2 YFSETQ. The whole variable domain, remainder taken from reference TRBV5-1 and TRBJ1-1, is KAGVTQTPRYLIKTRGQQVTLSCSPISGHRSVSWYQQTPGQGLQFLFEYFSETQRNKGNFPGRFSGRQFSNSRSEMNVSTLELGDSALYLCASSLVPNTEAFFGQGTRLTVV.

The V and J genes are TRBV5-1 and TRBJ1-1; D might be TRBD1 (6 bases). CDR3 size: 21 residues. V dropped 1 base and J dropped 7 bases, with 35 bases sitting between them. Germline loops: CDR1 SGHRS, CDR2 YFSETQ. Here the CDR3 DNA reads TGCGCCAGCAGCTTGTCGATACCCCAACGGTCCGAATTAGGGGGTGGAGGTGAAGCTTTCTTT. It encodes CASSLSIPQRSELGGGGEAFF.